This T cell receptor beta chain was observed in a study of human T cells and chemical hapten exposure. The study, taken as a whole, reports: TCRs whose frequency exceeded 1 in 1000 remained the same following DPC sensitization.

TCRdb fed the 5' RACE reads into MiXCR, producing one record per CDR3 protein. The table includes about 81,000 distinct CDR3 sequences, about 8% detected once. J was trimmed by 4 bases and V by 5 bases; bases with no gene match: 3. The CDR3 consists of 13 residues. Germline CDR1 and CDR2: SGHTA and FQGNSA. Note on this clonotype: Its matching antigen is unknown.

RNA extraction used unfractionated whole blood as the source of total RNA. The sequence was collected from a male donor in good health. The chain recombines TRBV7-2 with TRBJ1-2, with 8 bases matching TRBD1. In nucleotides, the CDR3 is TGTGCCAGCAGCCCAGACAGGGGCTATGGCTACACCTTC. The encoded protein is CASSPDRGYGYTF.